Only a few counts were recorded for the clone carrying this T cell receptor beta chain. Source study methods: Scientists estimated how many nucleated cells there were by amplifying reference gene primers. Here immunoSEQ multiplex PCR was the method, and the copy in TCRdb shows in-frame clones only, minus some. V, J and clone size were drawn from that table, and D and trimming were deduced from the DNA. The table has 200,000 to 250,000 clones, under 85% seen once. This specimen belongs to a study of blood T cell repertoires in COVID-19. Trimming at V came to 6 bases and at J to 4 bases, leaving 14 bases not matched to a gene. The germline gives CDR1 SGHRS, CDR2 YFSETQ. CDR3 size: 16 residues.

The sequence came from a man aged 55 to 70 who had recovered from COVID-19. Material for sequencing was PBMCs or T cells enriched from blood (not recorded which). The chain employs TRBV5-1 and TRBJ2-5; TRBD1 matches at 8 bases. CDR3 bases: TGCGCCAGCACCCCCCGCGCAGGGGGGACAGGAGAGACCCAGTACTTC. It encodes CASTPRAGGTGETQYF.